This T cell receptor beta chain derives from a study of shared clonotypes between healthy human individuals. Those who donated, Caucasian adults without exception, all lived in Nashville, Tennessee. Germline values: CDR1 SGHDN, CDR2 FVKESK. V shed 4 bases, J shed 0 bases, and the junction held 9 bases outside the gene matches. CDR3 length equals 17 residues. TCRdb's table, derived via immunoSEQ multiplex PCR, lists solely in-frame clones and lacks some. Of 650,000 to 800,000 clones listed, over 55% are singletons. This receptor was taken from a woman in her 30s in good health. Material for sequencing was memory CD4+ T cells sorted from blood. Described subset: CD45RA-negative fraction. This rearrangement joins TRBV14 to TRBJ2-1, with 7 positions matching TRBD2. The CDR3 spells CASSPRTGGSSYNEQFF. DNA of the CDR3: TGTGCCAGCAGCCCCCGTACGGGCGGGAGCTCCTACAATGAGCAGTTCTTC.